What follows describes a single TCR beta chain. This CDR3 is built from 15 residues. Germline assignment: CDR1 MDHEN and CDR2 SYDVKM. The V end was cut by 5 bases, the J end by 2 bases, with 16 bases between. This record belongs to a study of shared clonotypes between healthy human individuals. Data came from immunoSEQ multiplex PCR; TCRdb stores just in-frame clones and leaves some out. The sample records a few hundred thousand clones, 95% to 98% being singletons. The sequenced sample consisted of naive CD4+ T cells sorted from blood. Subset meaning: CD45RA+ positively selected. This clonotype was sampled from a woman younger than 45 in good health. The chain couples TRBV28 to TRBJ2-7; D possibly corresponds to TRBD2 (5 bases). CDR3 protein: CASSSSQRSAYEQYF. DNA for the CDR3: TGTGCCAGCAGTAGCTCACAGCGGAGCGCCTACGAGCAGTACTTC.